This is a list of T cell receptor beta chains from one sample in a study of naive and memory T cell subsets. TCRdb fed the UMI-ligation and nested PCR reads into MiXCR, producing one record per CDR3 protein. The data hold around 25,000 distinct CDR3 sequences, with 6% observed a single time. Sequenced material: skin, taken from a tuberculin skin test site. The receptors were sampled from an adult in good health. Each CDR3 is given with its conserved first and last residue. Each record gives: D gene, J gene, V gene, clone size, CDR3 protein, CDR3 DNA. A D gene is named only where the DNA matches it firmly. Size is stated for part of the rows, as once, few or many counts, or as a class when the clone is expanded.

D: -
J: TRBJ2-7
V: TRBV18
size: few
CDR3: CASSPGGGSYEQYF
DNA: TGTGCCAGCTCACCAGGAGGGGGCTCCTACGAGCAGTACTTC

D: TRBD2
J: TRBJ2-4
V: TRBV27
size: many
CDR3: CASSLAWTSGTLAKNIQYF
DNA: TGTGCCAGCAGTTTAGCCTGGACTAGCGGAACATTAGCCAAAAACATTCAGTACTTC

D: -
J: TRBJ2-7
V: TRBV6-1
size: few
CDR3: CATTRAGDHTEQYF
DNA: TGTGCCACCACCAGGGCTGGGGACCACACCGAGCAGTACTTC

D: TRBD2
J: TRBJ2-1
V: TRBV29-1
size: many
CDR3: CSVEIRRAGGQFF
DNA: TGCAGCGTTGAAATTCGCCGGGCGGGGGGGCAGTTCTTC

D: -
J: TRBJ1-4
V: TRBV27
size: -
CDR3: CASSLLHNEKLFF
DNA: TGTGCCAGCAGTCTCCTCCATAATGAAAAACTGTTTTTT

D: TRBD1
J: TRBJ2-1
V: TRBV7-9
size: few
CDR3: CASSFRTGHYEGDEQFF
DNA: TGTGCCAGCAGCTTCCGGACAGGTCACTACGAGGGCGATGAGCAGTTCTTC

D: TRBD2
J: TRBJ2-1
V: TRBV29-1
size: many
CDR3: CSVVETAGAFDEQFF
DNA: TGCAGCGTTGTTGAAACTGCGGGAGCGTTTGATGAGCAGTTCTTC

D: -
J: TRBJ2-3
V: TRBV6-1
size: medium-sized
CDR3: CASSNPAPHLTQYF
DNA: TGTGCCAGCAGTAACCCGGCTCCTCACCTTACGCAGTATTTT

D: -
J: TRBJ2-5
V: TRBV7-2
size: -
CDR3: CASSLVVTTEETQYF
DNA: TGTGCCAGCAGCTTAGTGGTGACTACCGAAGAGACCCAGTACTTC

D: -
J: TRBJ2-1
V: TRBV12-2
size: few
CDR3: CASRLTSGRAVTYNEQFF
DNA: TGTGCAAGTCGCCTGACTAGCGGGAGGGCCGTGACCTACAATGAGCAGTTCTTC

D: -
J: TRBJ1-1
V: TRBV7-9
size: few
CDR3: CASSFPPSGIEAFF
DNA: TGTGCCAGCAGCTTTCCCCCTTCGGGCATTGAAGCTTTCTTT

D: -
J: TRBJ2-7
V: TRBV18
size: few
CDR3: CASSPPSVSYEQYF
DNA: TGTGCCAGCTCACCACCGAGCGTCTCCTACGAGCAGTACTTC

D: -
J: TRBJ1-5
V: TRBV15
size: many
CDR3: CATTDPYSNQPQHF
DNA: TGTGCCACCACGGACCCGTATAGCAATCAGCCCCAGCATTTT

D: TRBD1
J: TRBJ2-6
V: TRBV11-2
size: many
CDR3: CASSHIRKTQGFGANVLTF
DNA: TGTGCCAGCAGCCATATACGTAAGACACAGGGGTTTGGGGCCAACGTCCTGACTTTC

D: -
J: TRBJ2-3
V: TRBV29-1
size: many
CDR3: CSAKDGTDTQYF
DNA: TGCAGCGCAAAGGACGGCACAGATACGCAGTATTTT

D: -
J: TRBJ2-1
V: TRBV20-1
size: few
CDR3: CSARALSDGLFF
DNA: TGCAGTGCTAGAGCCCTTAGTGATGGGCTGTTCTTC

D: -
J: TRBJ2-7
V: TRBV2
size: many
CDR3: CASRIGTAGYEQYF
DNA: TGTGCCAGCAGAATCGGGACCGCGGGGTACGAGCAGTACTTC

D: -
J: TRBJ1-5
V: TRBV6-1
size: -
CDR3: CASSEVTANQPQHF
DNA: TGTGCCAGCAGTGAAGTGACGGCTAATCAGCCCCAGCATTTT

D: TRBD2
J: TRBJ2-3
V: TRBV29-1
size: many
CDR3: CSVYAQREATDTQYF
DNA: TGCAGCGTTTACGCTCAGCGGGAGGCCACAGATACGCAGTATTTT

D: -
J: TRBJ1-2
V: TRBV12-3/TRBV12-4
size: -
CDR3: CASSFGGKNYGYTF
DNA: TGTGCCAGCAGTTTTGGGGGCAAGAACTATGGCTACACCTTC

D: -
J: TRBJ1-3
V: TRBV7-9
size: many
CDR3: CASEVRRGSGNTIYF
DNA: TGTGCCAGCGAGGTCAGGAGGGGGTCTGGAAACACCATATATTTT

D: -
J: TRBJ1-5
V: TRBV19
size: -
CDR3: CASSIDSTRKSNQPQHF
DNA: TGTGCCAGTAGTATAGATTCAACGAGAAAGAGCAATCAGCCCCAGCATTTT

D: TRBD2
J: TRBJ2-3
V: TRBV24-1
size: many
CDR3: CATTRGLAGGVYRTDTQYF
DNA: TGTGCCACCACCCGGGGACTAGCGGGAGGTGTTTACCGCACAGATACGCAGTATTTT

D: TRBD1
J: TRBJ2-2
V: TRBV7-2
size: many
CDR3: CASSTTGGTGELFF
DNA: TGTGCCAGCAGTACGACAGGGGGCACCGGGGAGCTGTTTTTT

D: -
J: TRBJ2-5
V: TRBV7-9
size: many
CDR3: CASNNGKGKETQYF
DNA: TGTGCCAGCAACAACGGCAAGGGCAAAGAGACCCAGTACTTC

D: -
J: TRBJ2-7
V: TRBV6-6
size: many
CDR3: CASSSHLTGSYEQYF
DNA: TGTGCCAGCAGTTCCCACTTGACAGGTTCCTACGAGCAGTACTTC

D: -
J: TRBJ2-1
V: TRBV7-2
size: few
CDR3: CASSPPPGDEQFF
DNA: TGTGCCAGCAGCCCCCCCCCCGGGGATGAGCAGTTCTTC

D: -
J: TRBJ1-1
V: TRBV27
size: many
CDR3: CASSSSTLGTPNTEAFF
DNA: TGTGCCAGCAGTTCCAGTACTCTCGGGACACCGAACACTGAAGCTTTCTTT

D: -
J: TRBJ1-2
V: TRBV4-3
size: few
CDR3: CASSQDSQGWGGYTF
DNA: TGCGCCAGCAGCCAAGATAGTCAGGGTTGGGGCGGCTACACCTTC

D: -
J: TRBJ2-2
V: TRBV18
size: many
CDR3: CASSPPTSWSTGELFF
DNA: TGTGCCAGCTCACCACCGACTAGTTGGTCCACCGGGGAGCTGTTTTTT

D: TRBD2
J: TRBJ2-3
V: TRBV11-1
size: -
CDR3: CASSLSTGGVTDTQYF
DNA: TGTGCCAGCAGCTTATCAACGGGAGGTGTCACAGATACGCAGTATTTT

D: TRBD1
J: TRBJ2-7
V: TRBV12-3/TRBV12-4
size: many
CDR3: CASSFLSGTGGYEQYF
DNA: TGTGCCAGCAGTTTTCTTTCCGGGACAGGGGGCTACGAGCAGTACTTC

D: -
J: TRBJ2-1
V: TRBV7-9
size: few
CDR3: CASGIILANVPNEQFF
DNA: TGTGCCAGCGGTATTATCTTAGCCAATGTCCCCAATGAGCAGTTCTTC

D: -
J: TRBJ2-7
V: TRBV7-2
size: many
CDR3: CASSLADSYEQYF
DNA: TGTGCCAGCAGCTTAGCCGATTCCTACGAGCAGTACTTC

D: -
J: TRBJ1-3
V: TRBV29-1
size: few
CDR3: CSVVGQGNTIYF
DNA: TGCAGCGTTGTAGGACAGGGAAACACCATATATTTT

D: TRBD2
J: TRBJ2-7
V: TRBV4-2
size: many
CDR3: CASSQGITSGTYEQYF
DNA: TGTGCCAGCAGCCAAGGAATTACTAGCGGGACTTACGAGCAGTACTTC